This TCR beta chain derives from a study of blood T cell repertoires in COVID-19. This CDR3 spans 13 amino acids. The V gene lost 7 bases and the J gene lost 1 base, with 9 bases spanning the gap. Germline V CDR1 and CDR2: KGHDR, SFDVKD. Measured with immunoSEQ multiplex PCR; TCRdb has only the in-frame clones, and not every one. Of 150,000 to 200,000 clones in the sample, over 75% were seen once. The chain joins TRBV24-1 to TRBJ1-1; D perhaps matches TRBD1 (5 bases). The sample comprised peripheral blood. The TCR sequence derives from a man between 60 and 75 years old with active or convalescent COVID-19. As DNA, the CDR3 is TGTGCCACCAGAAGACAGCCGAACACTGAAGCTTTCTTT. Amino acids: CATRRQPNTEAFF.